The present T cell receptor (beta chain) was sequenced within a study of Ad26.COV2.S vaccination and SARS-CoV-2 variants. Study background: Doses of Ad26.COV2.S were injected into muscle once or twice, 56 days apart.

Clones were sequenced by immunoSEQ multiplex PCR, and TCRdb holds only the in-frame ones, with some missing. The repertoire holds hundreds of thousands of clones, with 80% to 90% as singletons. V lost 0 bases, J lost 0 bases, and 7 bases lay in between. In germline, CDR1 is KGHDR, CDR2 SFDVKD. The CDR3 covers 15 residues. Sample treatment: some 20 received Ad26.COV2.S at low or high dose, single or two shots; 5 received placebo; per-sample allocation not given. Sample collection was performed on day 63 after the first vaccine or placebo injection. The chain recombines TRBV24-1 with TRBJ1-1; D gene uncertain. The sample was peripheral blood, taken in a trial of Ad26.COV2.S vaccine versus placebo. The clonotype was recovered from a person between 18 and 59 years old who received the Ad26.COV2.S COVID-19 vaccine or a placebo. DNA of the CDR3: TGTGCCACCAGTGATTTGTGGCAGTTGAACACTGAAGCTTTCTTT. Its protein is CATSDLWQLNTEAFF.